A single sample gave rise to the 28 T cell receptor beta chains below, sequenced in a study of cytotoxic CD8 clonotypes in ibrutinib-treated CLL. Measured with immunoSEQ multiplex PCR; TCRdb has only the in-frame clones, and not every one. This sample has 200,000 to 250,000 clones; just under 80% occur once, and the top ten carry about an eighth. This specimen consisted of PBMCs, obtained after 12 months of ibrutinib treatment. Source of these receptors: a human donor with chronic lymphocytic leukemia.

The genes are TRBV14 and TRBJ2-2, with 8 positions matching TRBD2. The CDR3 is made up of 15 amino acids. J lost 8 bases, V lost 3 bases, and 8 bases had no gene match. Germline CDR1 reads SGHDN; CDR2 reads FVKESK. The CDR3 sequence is CASSHPAGGAGELFF. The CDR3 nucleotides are TGTGCCAGCAGCCATCCCGCGGGGGGTGCGGGGGAGCTGTTTTTT.

The CDR3 nucleotides are TGTGCCAGCAGTGAAGCGGAATGGCCCCAGCATTTT. It specifies CASSEAEWPQHF. V and J are TRBV2 and TRBJ1-5, with D unclear. The germline V and J ends were trimmed by 0 bases and 9 bases, with 6 bases remaining between them. The germline V gene has CDR1 SNHLY and CDR2 FYNNEI. This CDR3 has 12 residues.

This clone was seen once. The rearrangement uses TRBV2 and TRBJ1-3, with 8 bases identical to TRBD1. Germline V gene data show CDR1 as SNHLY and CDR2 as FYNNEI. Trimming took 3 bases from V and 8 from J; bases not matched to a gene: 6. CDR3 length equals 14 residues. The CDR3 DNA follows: TGTGCCAGCAGTGAGGGACAGGAGTGGGACACCATATATTTT. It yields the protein CASSEGQEWDTIYF.

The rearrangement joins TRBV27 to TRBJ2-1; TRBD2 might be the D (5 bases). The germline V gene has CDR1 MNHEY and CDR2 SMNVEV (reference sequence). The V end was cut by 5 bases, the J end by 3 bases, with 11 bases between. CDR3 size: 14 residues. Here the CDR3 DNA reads TGTGCCAGCAGTCCCCGGACTCACTACAATGAGCAGTTCTTC. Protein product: CASSPRTHYNEQFF.

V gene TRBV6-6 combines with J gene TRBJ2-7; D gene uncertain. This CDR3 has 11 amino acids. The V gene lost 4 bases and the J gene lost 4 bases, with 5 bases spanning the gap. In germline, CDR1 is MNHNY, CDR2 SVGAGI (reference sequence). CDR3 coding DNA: TGTGCCAGCAGTTTTAGTTACGAGCAGTACTTC. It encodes CASSFSYEQYF.

CDR3 DNA sequence: TGTGCCAGCAGTTCTCCCGGGGGCGGAGACTCCTACGAGCAGTACTTC. It encodes CASSSPGGGDSYEQYF. This chain links TRBV28 with TRBJ2-7; tentatively, D is TRBD1 or TRBD2 (6 bases each). From germline, CDR1 is MDHEN and CDR2 SYDVKM. This CDR3 is built from 16 residues. V was cut by 4 bases and J by 0 bases, with 16 bases left in between. Full variable domain (rest looked up from reference TRBV28 and TRBJ2-7): DVKVTQSSRYLVKRTGEKVFLECVQDMDHENMFWYRQDPGLGLRLIYFSYDVKMKEKGDIPEGYSVSREKKERFSLILESASTNQTSMYLCASSSPGGGDSYEQYFGPGTRLTVT.

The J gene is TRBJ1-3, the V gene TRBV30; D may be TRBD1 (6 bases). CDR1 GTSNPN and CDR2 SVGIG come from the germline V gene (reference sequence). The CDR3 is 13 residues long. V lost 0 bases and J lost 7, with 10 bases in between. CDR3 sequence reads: CAWSVGGANTIYF. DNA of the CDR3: TGTGCCTGGAGTGTGGGGGGGGCCAACACCATATATTTT.

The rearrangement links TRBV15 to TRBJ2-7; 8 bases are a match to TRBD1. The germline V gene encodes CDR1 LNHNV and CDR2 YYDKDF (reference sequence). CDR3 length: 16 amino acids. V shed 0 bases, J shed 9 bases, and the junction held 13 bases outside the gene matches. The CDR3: CATSRDGAGGLRRQYF. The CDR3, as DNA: TGTGCCACCAGCAGAGATGGAGCAGGGGGCCTTAGAAGGCAGTACTTC.

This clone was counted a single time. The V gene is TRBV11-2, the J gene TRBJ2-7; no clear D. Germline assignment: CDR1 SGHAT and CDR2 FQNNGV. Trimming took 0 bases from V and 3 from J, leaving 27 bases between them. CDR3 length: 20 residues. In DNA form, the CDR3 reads TGTGCCAGCAGCTTAGATCAATTCAGACCCATCGATAGCTGGCTCTACGAGCAGTACTTC. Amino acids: CASSLDQFRPIDSWLYEQYF.

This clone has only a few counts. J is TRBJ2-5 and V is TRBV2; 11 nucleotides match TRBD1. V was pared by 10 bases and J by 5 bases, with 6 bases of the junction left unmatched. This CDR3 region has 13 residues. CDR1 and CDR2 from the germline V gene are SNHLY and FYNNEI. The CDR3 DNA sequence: TGTGCCATATCGGGACAGGGGGGGGAGACCCAGTACTTC. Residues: CAISGQGGETQYF.

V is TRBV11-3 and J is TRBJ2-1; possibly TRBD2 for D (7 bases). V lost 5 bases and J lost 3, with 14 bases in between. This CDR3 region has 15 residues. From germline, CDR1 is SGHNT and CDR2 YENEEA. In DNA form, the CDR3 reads TGTGCCAGCAGCCACAGGGAGGGAGGCTACAATGAGCAGTTCTTC. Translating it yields CASSHREGGYNEQFF.

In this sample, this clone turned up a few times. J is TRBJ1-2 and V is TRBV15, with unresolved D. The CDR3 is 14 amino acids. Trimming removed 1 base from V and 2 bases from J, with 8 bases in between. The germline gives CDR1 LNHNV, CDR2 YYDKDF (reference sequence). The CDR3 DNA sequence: TGTGCCACCAGCAGAGCTGGATTCAACTATGGCTACACCTTC. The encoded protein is CATSRAGFNYGYTF.

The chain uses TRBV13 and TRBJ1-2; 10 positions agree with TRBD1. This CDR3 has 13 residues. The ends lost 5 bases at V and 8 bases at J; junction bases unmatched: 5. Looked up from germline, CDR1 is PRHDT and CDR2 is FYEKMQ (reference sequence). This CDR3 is CASSRDRGQGYTF. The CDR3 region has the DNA TGTGCCAGCAGCAGAGACAGGGGGCAGGGCTACACCTTC.

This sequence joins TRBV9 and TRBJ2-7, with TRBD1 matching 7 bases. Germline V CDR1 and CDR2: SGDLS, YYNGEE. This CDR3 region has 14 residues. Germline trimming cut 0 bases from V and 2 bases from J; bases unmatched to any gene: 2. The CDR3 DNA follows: TGTGCCAGCAGCGTAGATCAGGGGGCCTACGAGCAGTACTTC. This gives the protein CASSVDQGAYEQYF.

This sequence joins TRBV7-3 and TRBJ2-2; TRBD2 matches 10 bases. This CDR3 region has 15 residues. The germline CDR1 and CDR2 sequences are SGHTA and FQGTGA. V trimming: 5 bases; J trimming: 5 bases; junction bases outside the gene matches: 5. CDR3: CASSALAGDTGELFF. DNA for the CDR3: TGTGCCAGCAGCGCCCTAGCGGGAGATACCGGGGAGCTGTTTTTT.

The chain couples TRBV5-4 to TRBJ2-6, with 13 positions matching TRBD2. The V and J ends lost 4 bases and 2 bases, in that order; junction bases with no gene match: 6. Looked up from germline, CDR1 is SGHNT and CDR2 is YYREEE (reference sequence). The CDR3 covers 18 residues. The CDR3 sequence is CASSPLLAGGPGANVLTF. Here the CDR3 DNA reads TGTGCCAGCAGCCCTTTACTAGCGGGGGGGCCTGGGGCCAACGTCCTGACTTTC.

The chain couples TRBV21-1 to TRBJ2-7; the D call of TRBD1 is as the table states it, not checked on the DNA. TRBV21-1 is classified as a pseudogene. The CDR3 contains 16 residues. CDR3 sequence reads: CASSKEDTGPSYEQYF. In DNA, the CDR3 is TGTGCCAGCAGCAAAGAGGATACAGGGCCTAGCTACGAGCAGTACTTC.

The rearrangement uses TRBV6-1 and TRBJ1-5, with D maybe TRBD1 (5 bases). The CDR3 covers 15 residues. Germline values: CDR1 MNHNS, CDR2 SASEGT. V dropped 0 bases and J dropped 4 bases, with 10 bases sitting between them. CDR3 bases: TGTGCCAGCAGTGAAGCCGGCAGGACAAATCAGCCCCAGCATTTT. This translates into CASSEAGRTNQPQHF.

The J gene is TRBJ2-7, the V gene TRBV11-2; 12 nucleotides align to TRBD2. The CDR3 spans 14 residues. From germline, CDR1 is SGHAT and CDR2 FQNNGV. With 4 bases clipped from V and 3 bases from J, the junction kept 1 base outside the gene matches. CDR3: CASSWTSGNYEQYF. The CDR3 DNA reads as TGTGCCAGCAGCTGGACTAGCGGGAACTACGAGCAGTACTTC.

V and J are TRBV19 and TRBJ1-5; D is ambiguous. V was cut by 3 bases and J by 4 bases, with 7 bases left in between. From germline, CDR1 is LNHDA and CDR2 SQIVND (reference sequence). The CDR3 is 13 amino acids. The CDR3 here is CASSMYRNQPQHF. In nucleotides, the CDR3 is TGTGCCAGTAGTATGTATCGGAATCAGCCCCAGCATTTT. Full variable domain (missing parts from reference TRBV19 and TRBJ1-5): DGGITQSPKYLFRKEGQNVTLSCEQNLNHDAMYWYRQDPGQGLRLIYYSQIVNDFQKGDIAEGYSVSREKKESFPLTVTSAQKNPTAFYLCASSMYRNQPQHFGDGTRLSIL.

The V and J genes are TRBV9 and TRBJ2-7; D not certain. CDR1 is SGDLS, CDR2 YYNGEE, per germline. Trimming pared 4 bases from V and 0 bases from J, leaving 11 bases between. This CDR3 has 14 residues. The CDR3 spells CASSPQRSSYEQYF. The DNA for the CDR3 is TGTGCCAGCAGCCCCCAGCGAAGCTCCTACGAGCAGTACTTC.

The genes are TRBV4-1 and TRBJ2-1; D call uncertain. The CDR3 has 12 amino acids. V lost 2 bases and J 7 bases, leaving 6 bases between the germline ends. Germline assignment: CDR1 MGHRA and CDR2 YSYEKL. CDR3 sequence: CASSQRRNEQFF. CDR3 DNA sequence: TGCGCCAGCAGCCAAAGGCGGAATGAGCAGTTCTTC.

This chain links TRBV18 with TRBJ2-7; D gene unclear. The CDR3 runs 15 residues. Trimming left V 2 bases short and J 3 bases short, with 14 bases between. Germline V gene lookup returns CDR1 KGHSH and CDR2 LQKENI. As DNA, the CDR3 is TGTGCCAGCTCACCAGGGGTCGCCTCCTACTACGAGCAGTACTTC. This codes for CASSPGVASYYEQYF.

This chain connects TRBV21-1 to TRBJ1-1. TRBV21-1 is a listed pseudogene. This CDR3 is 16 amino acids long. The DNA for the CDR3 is TGTGCCAGCAGCAAAGACCGGGGGCAGGATGACACTGAAGCTTTCTTT. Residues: CASSKDRGQDDTEAFF.

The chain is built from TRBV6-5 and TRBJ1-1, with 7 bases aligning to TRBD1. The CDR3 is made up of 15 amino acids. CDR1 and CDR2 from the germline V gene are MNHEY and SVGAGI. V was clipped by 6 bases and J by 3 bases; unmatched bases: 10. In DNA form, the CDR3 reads TGTGCCAGCAGCCTCGGAGGGGGCGTGGACACTGAAGCTTTCTTT. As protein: CASSLGGGVDTEAFF.

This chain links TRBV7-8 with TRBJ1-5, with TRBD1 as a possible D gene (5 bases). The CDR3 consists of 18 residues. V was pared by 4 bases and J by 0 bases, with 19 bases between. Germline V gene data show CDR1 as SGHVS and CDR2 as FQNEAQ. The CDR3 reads CASSSNPTTVYSNQPQHF. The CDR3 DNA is TGTGCCAGCAGCTCTAACCCCACGACAGTTTATAGCAATCAGCCCCAGCATTTT. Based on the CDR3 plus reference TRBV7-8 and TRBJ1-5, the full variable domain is GAGVSQSPRYKVAKRGQDVALRCDPISGHVSLFWYQQALGQGPEFLTYFQNEAQLDKSGLPSDRFFAERPEGSVSTLKIQRTQQEDSAVYLCASSSNPTTVYSNQPQHFGDGTRLSIL.

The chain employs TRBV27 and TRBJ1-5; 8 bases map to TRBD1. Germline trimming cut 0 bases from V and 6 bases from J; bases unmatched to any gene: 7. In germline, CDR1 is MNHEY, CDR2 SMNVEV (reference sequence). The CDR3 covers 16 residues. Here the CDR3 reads CASSLSLSRGLQPQHF. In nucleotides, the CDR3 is TGTGCCAGCAGTTTATCTTTAAGCAGGGGGCTTCAGCCCCAGCATTTT.

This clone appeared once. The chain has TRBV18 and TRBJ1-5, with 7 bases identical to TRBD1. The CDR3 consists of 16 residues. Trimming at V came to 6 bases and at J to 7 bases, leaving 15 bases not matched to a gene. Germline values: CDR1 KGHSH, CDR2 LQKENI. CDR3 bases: TGTGCCAGCTCCCCCGGTGAGACAGGGCTCGGACAGCCCCAGCATTTT. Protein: CASSPGETGLGQPQHF.